The following is a TCR beta chain sequence with its context. Its specificity is unknown. CDR1 and CDR2 (germline): LGHNT, FRNRAP. The CDR3 consists of 14 residues. Trimming cost V 6 bases and J 0 bases; bases outside gene matches: 3. This entry comes from a study of cytomegalovirus exposure and HLA in healthy donors. Study summary: An earlier analysis found some 100 million unique TCR beta sequences from about 190 million T cells. Study-level points and caveats: The analysis excluded some indistinguishable V segments, including TRBV6-2 and TRBV6-3. In a later analysis, parvovirus B19, influenza, CMV and Epstein-Barr virus appeared linked to several top co-occurrence clusters. Later work associated 16,951 TCR beta sequences with HLA alleles at 0.05 false discovery rate.

The PCR had 60 Vbeta and 13 Jbeta primers. Produced via immunoSEQ multiplex PCR; TCRdb's table is partial and in-frame only. The repertoire holds approximately 85,000 clones, with about two thirds as singletons. The sequenced material came from PBMCs. This receptor was obtained from a woman in her thirties in good health and CMV-seropositive. V and J are TRBV12-5 and TRBJ2-3; 7 bases match TRBD1. The CDR3 DNA reads as TGTGCTAGTGGAGTGGGACAGAGCACAGATACGCAGTATTTT. This translates into CASGVGQSTDTQYF.